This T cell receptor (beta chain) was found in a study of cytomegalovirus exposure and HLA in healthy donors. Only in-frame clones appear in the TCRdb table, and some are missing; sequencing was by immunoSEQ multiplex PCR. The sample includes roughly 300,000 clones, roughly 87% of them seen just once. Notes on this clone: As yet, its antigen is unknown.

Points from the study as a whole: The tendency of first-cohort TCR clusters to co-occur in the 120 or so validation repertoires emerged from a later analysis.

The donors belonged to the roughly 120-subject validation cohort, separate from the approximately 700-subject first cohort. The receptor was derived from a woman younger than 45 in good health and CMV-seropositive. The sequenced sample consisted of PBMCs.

Here the CDR3 reads CASSQGTSQFYEQYF. CDR3 nucleotide sequence: TGTGCCAGCAGCCAGGGGACCTCGCAGTTCTACGAGCAGTACTTC. The J gene is TRBJ2-7, the V gene TRBV14; the D gene could be TRBD1 or TRBD2 (5 bases each). The germline V and J ends were trimmed by 3 bases and 3 bases, with 15 bases remaining between them. The length of the CDR3 is 15 residues. CDR1 is SGHDN, CDR2 FVKESK, per germline.